The 4 T cell receptor beta chains below all came from one sample that was sequenced in a study of T cell responses to AZD1222 COVID-19 vaccine. Assay used: immunoSEQ multiplex PCR; TCRdb lists only in-frame clones, some missing. The sample includes about 120,000 clones, approximately 85% of them seen just once. This sample comprised peripheral blood, obtained on day 0 of MenACWY control vaccination. Every receptor here comes from an adult in good health.

The V call is TRBV5-1, the J call TRBJ1-3, with TRBD1 as a possible D gene (5 bases). Germline V gene sequence: CDR1 SGHRS, CDR2 YFSETQ. V shed 1 base and J shed 3 bases, with 11 bases lying between them. This CDR3 contains 15 residues. DNA of the CDR3: TGCGCCAGCAGCTTGTTAGGGGACGTTGGAAACACCATATATTTT. Its translation: CASSLLGDVGNTIYF. Full variable domain (rest looked up from reference TRBV5-1 and TRBJ1-3): KAGVTQTPRYLIKTRGQQVTLSCSPISGHRSVSWYQQTPGQGLQFLFEYFSETQRNKGNFPGRFSGRQFSNSRSEMNVSTLELGDSALYLCASSLLGDVGNTIYFGEGSWLTVV.

The chain uses TRBV6-5 and TRBJ1-1; a possible D gene is TRBD1 (5 bases). CDR3 length equals 16 residues. The V gene lost 0 bases and the J gene lost 0 bases, with 11 bases spanning the gap. Germline V lookup: CDR1 MNHEY, CDR2 SVGAGI. CDR3 DNA sequence: TGTGCCAGCAGTTACTCAGGTGGCAGGGTGAACACTGAAGCTTTCTTT. This encodes CASSYSGGRVNTEAFF.

This chain uses TRBV10-3 with TRBJ2-7; a weak D match, TRBD1 (7 bases). The CDR3 contains 12 residues. The V and J ends lost 10 bases and 7 bases respectively, with 17 bases between them. CDR1 and CDR2 (germline): ENHRY, SYGVKD. The chain's CDR3 is CATSEGAEEQYF. The DNA for the CDR3 is TGTGCCACCTCGGAGGGGGCCGAGGAGCAGTACTTC.

V and J are TRBV7-2 and TRBJ2-4; 7 nucleotides align to TRBD1. CDR3 length: 14 residues. J gave up 8 bases and V 3 bases, and 7 bases lay outside the gene matches. Germline CDR1 is SGHTA and CDR2 is FQGNSA. The CDR3 nucleotides are TGTGCCAGCAGCTTTACAGGGGCCGCTGACATTCAGTACTTC. Encoded protein: CASSFTGAADIQYF.